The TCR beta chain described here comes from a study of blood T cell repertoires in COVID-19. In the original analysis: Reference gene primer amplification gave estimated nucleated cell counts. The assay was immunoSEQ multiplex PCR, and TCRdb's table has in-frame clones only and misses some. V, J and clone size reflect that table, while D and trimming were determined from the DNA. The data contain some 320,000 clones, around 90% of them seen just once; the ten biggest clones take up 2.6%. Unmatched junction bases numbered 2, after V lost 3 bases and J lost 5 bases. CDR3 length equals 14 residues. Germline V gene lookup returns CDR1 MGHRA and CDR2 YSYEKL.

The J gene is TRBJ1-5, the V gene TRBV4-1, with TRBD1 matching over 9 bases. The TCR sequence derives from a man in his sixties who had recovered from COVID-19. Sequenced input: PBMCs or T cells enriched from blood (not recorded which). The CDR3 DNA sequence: TGCGCCAGCAGCCAGAGACAGGGGGATCAGCCCCAGCATTTT. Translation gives CASSQRQGDQPQHF.